The 20 T cell receptor beta chains in this list originate from one sample, sequenced in a study of vaccination and CD4 T cells after COVID-19. Indicated treatment: approximately nine-day PBMC culture with coronavirus spike peptide pools or control peptides (ViraFEST assay). Their antigens are not known. Sequencing of the DNA from cultured CD4+ T cells was carried out with the Oncomine TCR Beta short-read assay. One entry per CDR3 protein, called by TCRdb with MiXCR from the PCR reads. The sample lists 11,000 to 15,000 distinct CDR3 sequences; around 67% were seen once. Sample: CD4+ T cells from blood, cultured in vitro. The receptors here all came from a human donor who had recovered from COVID-19.

This chain uses TRBV15 with TRBJ2-5; 7 bases align to TRBD1. There are 17 residues in the CDR3. V lost 1 base, J lost 4 bases, and 12 bases stayed unmatched. The germline gives CDR1 LNHNV, CDR2 YYDKDF (reference sequence). The CDR3 nucleotides read TGTGCCACCAGCAGAGCGGGCAGGGGGATTCCGGGAGAGACCCAGTACTTC. This sequence encodes CATSRAGRGIPGETQYF. Full variable domain (rest looked up from reference TRBV15 and TRBJ2-5): DAMVIQNPRYQVTQFGKPVTLSCSQTLNHNVMYWYQQKSSQAPKLLFHYYDKDFNNEADTPDNFQSRRPNTSFCFLDIRSPGLGDTAMYLCATSRAGRGIPGETQYFGPGTRLLVL.

This clonotype was seen only once. V gene TRBV12-3 or TRBV12-4 combines with J gene TRBJ2-7; D possibly corresponds to TRBD2 (5 bases). V lost 3 bases to trimming and J lost 0 bases, with 15 bases between them. The CDR3 extends over 16 amino acids. The CDR3 is CASSLRGGQNSYEQYF. In DNA, the CDR3 is TGTGCCAGCAGTTTGCGCGGAGGCCAGAACTCCTACGAGCAGTACTTC.

The rearrangement joins TRBV21-1 to TRBJ2-3; the table assigns TRBD1, which was not confirmed against the DNA. TRBV21-1 corresponds to a pseudogene. The CDR3 has 17 residues. The CDR3 DNA reads as TGTGCCAGCAGCCCCGCTGTGTACAGGGGAAGGGCAGATACGCAGTATTTT. It is translated as CASSPAVYRGRADTQYF.

This rearrangement joins TRBV24-1 to TRBJ1-5, with D maybe TRBD1 (5 bases). V lost 3 bases and J lost 4, with 15 bases in between. CDR3 length equals 16 residues. Germline loops: CDR1 KGHDR, CDR2 SFDVKD. The CDR3, as DNA: TGTGCCACCAGTGATCGAACCGGACACCCAAATCAGCCCCAGCATTTT. Protein product: CATSDRTGHPNQPQHF.

This rearrangement joins TRBV5-5 to TRBJ2-7; a possible D gene is TRBD1 (6 bases). Germline CDR1 and CDR2: SGHKS and YYEKEE (reference sequence). The ends were cut back, 3 bases at V and 3 bases at J, with 7 bases in the middle. The CDR3 length is 12 residues. The DNA of the CDR3 is TGTGCCAGCAGCTCGACAGGCTACGAGCAGTACTTC. Encoded protein: CASSSTGYEQYF.

The sample holds one count of this clonotype. V is TRBV20-1 and J is TRBJ2-3; 7 positions match TRBD2. The CDR3 has 15 residues. Germline V gene lookup returns CDR1 DFQATT and CDR2 SNEGSKA (reference sequence). Losses at the gene ends were 4 bases for V and 3 bases for J; bases not matched to a gene: 10. The CDR3 DNA is TGCAGTGCTATGTCTCTAGCGGACCGGACAGATACGCAGTATTTT. Translated, it gives CSAMSLADRTDTQYF.

The rearrangement uses TRBV7-9 and TRBJ1-2; D is undetermined. Trimming stripped 3 bases from V and 8 bases from J, with 22 bases between. CDR3 length: 16 amino acids. CDR1 is SEHNR and CDR2 is FQNEAQ in the germline V gene (reference sequence). The CDR3 bases are TGTGCCAGCAGCTTTCGAAGTCACCGGGCCACGGAGGGCTACACCTTC. Translated: CASSFRSHRATEGYTF.

The chain combines TRBV12-3 or TRBV12-4 with TRBJ2-3; D perhaps matches TRBD1 (6 bases). Trimming pared 5 bases from V and 2 bases from J, leaving 17 bases between. This CDR3 is built from 16 residues. CDR3 sequence: CASSPTGTTNTDTQYF. CDR3 nucleotides: TGTGCCAGCAGTCCTACCGGGACAACTAACACAGATACGCAGTATTTT.

The chain couples TRBV28 to TRBJ1-2; D unresolved. The CDR3 totals 14 residues. CDR1 and CDR2 from the germline V gene are MDHEN and SYDVKM. Trimming cost V 5 bases and J 5 bases, with 15 bases left between them. The CDR3 sequence: CASSGRLHSYGYTF. The CDR3 DNA reads TGTGCCAGCAGTGGCAGACTCCATTCTTATGGCTACACCTTC.

The table lists this clonotype with a few counts. The chain couples TRBV15 to TRBJ1-2; D gene unclear. In germline, CDR1 is LNHNV, CDR2 YYDKDF (reference sequence). CDR3 size: 14 residues. V was cut by 1 base and J by 4 bases, with 10 bases left in between. In DNA, the CDR3 is TGTGCCACCAGCAGAGCCTGGGCCGGCTATGGCTACACCTTC. It codes for CATSRAWAGYGYTF.

The chain links TRBV11-3 to TRBJ2-5, with D perhaps matching TRBD2 (5 bases). Per the germline V gene, CDR1 is SGHNT and CDR2 is YENEEA. V lost 4 bases and J lost 2, with 11 bases in between. This CDR3 region has 14 residues. This CDR3 reads CASSSREQQETQYF. The CDR3, as DNA: TGTGCCAGCAGCTCCCGGGAACAGCAAGAGACCCAGTACTTC.

This clonotype was counted only a few times. V and J are TRBV6-1 and TRBJ2-7; 8 nucleotides align to TRBD1. Looked up from germline, CDR1 is MNHNS and CDR2 is SASEGT. The CDR3 consists of 13 residues. Unmatched junction bases numbered 3, after V lost 4 bases and J lost 4 bases. DNA of the CDR3: TGTGCCAGCAGTGCAAGACAGGGGTACGAGCAGTACTTC. This encodes CASSARQGYEQYF.

The V and J genes are TRBV7-2 and TRBJ1-6; the match to TRBD1 covers 10 bases. The CDR3 length is 15 residues. In germline, CDR1 is SGHTA, CDR2 FQGNSA. V lost 1 base to trimming and J lost 11 bases; unmatched junction nucleotides: 5. The CDR3: CASSLVAGQGAPLHF. The CDR3 nucleotides are TGTGCCAGCAGCTTAGTAGCCGGACAGGGGGCACCCCTCCACTTT.

This clonotype was detected only once. The genes are TRBV6-5 and TRBJ1-5; tentatively, D is TRBD1 (6 bases). Germline CDR1 MNHEY, CDR2 SVGAGI. The CDR3 has 15 amino acids. V shed 4 bases and J shed 1 base, with 11 bases lying between them. The CDR3: CASSFAGGSNQPQHF. In nucleotides, the CDR3 is TGTGCCAGCAGTTTCGCGGGGGGCAGCAATCAGCCCCAGCATTTT.

This sequence joins TRBV27 and TRBJ2-5; D not resolved. The ends were cut back, 2 bases at V and 5 bases at J, with 15 bases in the middle. Germline V CDR1 and CDR2: MNHEY, SMNVEV (reference sequence). CDR3 length: 15 residues. The CDR3 region is CASSLMAEPWETQYF. CDR3 coding DNA: TGTGCCAGCAGTTTAATGGCAGAGCCTTGGGAGACCCAGTACTTC.

V gene TRBV10-3 combines with J gene TRBJ1-2; TRBD1 is a possible D gene (6 bases). Germline-derived CDR1 and CDR2 are ENHRY and SYGVKD. The germline V and J ends were trimmed by 6 bases and 7 bases, with 12 bases remaining between them. The CDR3 consists of 12 residues. The CDR3 sequence: CAIRNRALGYTF. CDR3 in DNA: TGTGCCATCAGGAACAGGGCTCTTGGCTACACCTTC.

The chain combines TRBV27 with TRBJ1-5, with a tentative D call TRBD1 (6 bases). Between the trimmed V and J ends, which lost 3 bases and 3 bases, there was a span of 12 bases. The CDR3 contains 15 residues. CDR1 is MNHEY, CDR2 SMNVEV, per germline (reference sequence). The CDR3 sequence is CASSFAGAYNQPQHF. The CDR3 nucleotides are TGTGCCAGCAGTTTTGCAGGGGCCTACAATCAGCCCCAGCATTTT.

The V gene is TRBV7-9, the J gene TRBJ1-1, with D uncertain. Germline V gene sequence: CDR1 SEHNR, CDR2 FQNEAQ (reference sequence). CDR3 size: 13 residues. V was clipped by 1 base and J by 6 bases, with 9 bases between them. The CDR3, as DNA: TGTGCCAGCAGCTTAGGGGGTTCGGCTGAAGCTTTCTTT. Protein product: CASSLGGSAEAFF.

This rearrangement joins TRBV19 to TRBJ1-6, with 7 bases that match TRBD1. Trimming took 7 bases from V and 10 from J; bases not matched to a gene: 13. This CDR3 has 15 residues. Germline loops: CDR1 LNHDA, CDR2 SQIVND (reference sequence). The CDR3 region is CASTSHRQGESPLHF. DNA of the CDR3: TGTGCCAGTACCTCCCACCGGCAGGGGGAATCACCCCTCCACTTT.

This clonotype is deemed medium-sized. The V and J genes are TRBV12-3 or TRBV12-4 and TRBJ2-7; unclear D gene. With 5 bases removed from V and 5 bases from J, the gap between germline ends came to 16 bases. The CDR3 covers 14 residues. CDR3 sequence: CASSGDTPPNEQYF. CDR3 sequence (DNA): TGTGCCAGCAGTGGAGACACTCCTCCCAACGAGCAGTACTTC.